A selection of T cell receptor beta chains follows, all from one sample in a study of T-cell reconstitution after alpha-beta-depleted transplantation in children. One entry per CDR3 protein, called by TCRdb with MiXCR from the PCR reads. The profile shows about 830,000 distinct CDR3 sequences, approximately 15% of them singletons. The source was PBMCs, mostly from graft donor cells, collected 360 days after TCRalphabeta/CD19-depleted stem cell transplant. These receptor sequences come from a male patient younger than 18 who had a stem cell transplant for acute lymphoblastic leukemia, so the T cells may come from the graft donor. Both conserved end residues are part of each CDR3. The D gene is left open where the match is weak. Clone size is shown for a subset of rows, as once, few, many or a class of expanded clone.

CDR3aa: CRVGDYSNQPQHF
CDR3nt: TGCAGAGTGGGGGATTATAGCAATCAGCCCCAGCATTTT
j_gene: TRBJ1-5
v_gene: TRBV20-1
abundance: few
d_gene: NA

CDR3aa: CSAGGRGGSNQPQHF
CDR3nt: TGCAGTGCAGGAGGGAGGGGGGGAAGCAATCAGCCCCAGCATTTT
j_gene: TRBJ1-5
v_gene: TRBV20-1
abundance: many
d_gene: NA

CDR3aa: CSVGITGQFGRYGYTF
CDR3nt: TGCAGCGTGGGCATTACGGGACAATTCGGGAGGTATGGCTACACCTTC
j_gene: TRBJ1-2
v_gene: TRBV29-1
abundance: few
d_gene: NA

CDR3aa: CASSLEHNTGELFF
CDR3nt: TGTGCCAGCAGTTTAGAACATAACACCGGGGAGCTGTTTTTT
j_gene: TRBJ2-2
v_gene: TRBV12-3/TRBV12-4
abundance: many
d_gene: NA

CDR3aa: CASSLQGSHNEQFF
CDR3nt: TGTGCCAGCAGCTTACAGGGGTCCCACAATGAGCAGTTCTTC
j_gene: TRBJ2-1
v_gene: TRBV7-2
abundance: NA
d_gene: NA

CDR3aa: CASSSGGTALYNEQFF
CDR3nt: TGCGCCAGCAGCTCAGGCGGGACAGCACTCTACAATGAGCAGTTCTTC
j_gene: TRBJ2-1
v_gene: TRBV5-1
abundance: few
d_gene: NA

CDR3aa: CASSLFRMTEQYF
CDR3nt: TGTGCCAGCAGCCTATTTAGAATGACTGAGCAGTACTTC
j_gene: TRBJ2-7
v_gene: TRBV27
abundance: many
d_gene: NA

CDR3aa: CASRDQGAPETGELFF
CDR3nt: TGTGCCAGCAGAGACCAGGGGGCGCCGGAAACCGGGGAGCTGTTTTTT
j_gene: TRBJ2-2
v_gene: TRBV12-3/TRBV12-4
abundance: many
d_gene: TRBD1

CDR3aa: CAISESQLARLF
CDR3nt: TGTGCCATCAGTGAGTCCCAGCTAGCGAGACTCTTC
j_gene: TRBJ2-7
v_gene: TRBV10-3
abundance: NA
d_gene: NA

CDR3aa: CASSYEGLGSGNTIYF
CDR3nt: TGTGCCAGCAGTTATGAAGGGCTAGGCTCTGGAAACACCATATATTTT
j_gene: TRBJ1-3
v_gene: TRBV6-5
abundance: few
d_gene: NA

CDR3aa: CASSVIPRVAGANVLTF
CDR3nt: TGTGCCAGCAGCGTAATACCCAGGGTAGCAGGGGCCAACGTCCTGACTTTC
j_gene: TRBJ2-6
v_gene: TRBV9
abundance: NA
d_gene: NA

CDR3aa: CASSRGLLGQSTSPLHF
CDR3nt: TGTGCCAGCAGCAGGGGTCTTTTAGGACAATCCACCTCACCCCTCCACTTT
j_gene: TRBJ1-6
v_gene: TRBV13
abundance: NA
d_gene: NA

CDR3aa: CASSLVWGSTNEQFF
CDR3nt: TGTGCCAGCAGCTTAGTTTGGGGCTCCACCAATGAGCAGTTCTTC
j_gene: TRBJ2-1
v_gene: TRBV11-1
abundance: few
d_gene: NA

CDR3aa: CATSREGWRSYEQYF
CDR3nt: TGTGCCACCAGCAGAGAAGGATGGAGGTCCTACGAGCAGTACTTC
j_gene: TRBJ2-7
v_gene: TRBV15
abundance: NA
d_gene: NA

CDR3aa: CASSQWLGLQYF
CDR3nt: TGTGCCAGCAGCCAATGGCTCGGCCTTCAGTACTTC
j_gene: TRBJ2-7
v_gene: TRBV3-1
abundance: once
d_gene: NA

CDR3aa: CSARRTSGKETQYF
CDR3nt: TGCAGTGCTAGGAGGACTAGCGGGAAAGAGACCCAGTACTTC
j_gene: TRBJ2-5
v_gene: TRBV20-1
abundance: NA
d_gene: TRBD2